Here is one T cell receptor beta chain with its context. Its target is unknown. Given a much more abundant clone one base away, this may be a read error. The data belong to a study of shared clonotypes between healthy human individuals. General study findings and limits: Clonotype sharing levels among donors were expected to vary with sequencing depth.

The assay was carried out at the deep level. Genomic DNA per cell subset filled all wells of several immunoSEQ plates. Measured with immunoSEQ multiplex PCR; TCRdb has only the in-frame clones, and not every one. This table holds fewer than 600,000 clones, 75% to 80% found once. Genomic DNA of unsorted samples came from tens of millions of PBMCs. This CDR3 has 12 amino acids. The V gene's germline CDR1 is SGHAT and CDR2 FQNNGV. The chain joins TRBV11-2 to TRBJ2-5; no reliable D call. The J call is uncertain, as TRBJ2-7 better fits the DNA end. This clonotype was obtained from a woman between 40 and 55 years old in good health. Some clones in this sample may be carry-over from other donors' samples. Sequenced: PBMCs. Here the CDR3 reads CAGSLVSAEQYF. The CDR3 coding sequence is TGTGCCGGCAGCTTAGTGAGTGCCGAGCAGTACTTC.